The clone carrying this T cell receptor (beta chain) has just one count. Germline values: CDR1 ENHRY, CDR2 SYGVKD. The trim removed 8 bases at V and 4 bases at J, leaving 11 bases unmatched. The CDR3 is made up of 15 amino acids. This sample is drawn from a study of blood T cell repertoires in COVID-19. In the study overall: COVID-19 samples from acute and convalescent phases originated in the United States, Italy and Spain. From T cells, B-cell-depleted T cells, or PBMCs came the material, which was cDNA or gDNA.

Per the study methods: Counts of nucleated cells, estimated from reference gene primer amplification, were obtained. Sequencing used immunoSEQ multiplex PCR; TCRdb keeps in-frame clones, though not all of them. V and J calls and clone size come straight from that table; D and trimming were deduced from the DNA. The sample holds fewer than 300,000 clones, 84% seen once. Material: peripheral blood. The sequence came from a human donor in a cohort sampled during active COVID-19. The chain employs TRBV10-3 and TRBJ2-7, with TRBD1 identical over 10 bases. CDR3 amino acids: CAIGKSGTGVYEQYF. The CDR3 DNA follows: TGTGCCATCGGAAAGTCAGGGACAGGGGTGTACGAGCAGTACTTC.